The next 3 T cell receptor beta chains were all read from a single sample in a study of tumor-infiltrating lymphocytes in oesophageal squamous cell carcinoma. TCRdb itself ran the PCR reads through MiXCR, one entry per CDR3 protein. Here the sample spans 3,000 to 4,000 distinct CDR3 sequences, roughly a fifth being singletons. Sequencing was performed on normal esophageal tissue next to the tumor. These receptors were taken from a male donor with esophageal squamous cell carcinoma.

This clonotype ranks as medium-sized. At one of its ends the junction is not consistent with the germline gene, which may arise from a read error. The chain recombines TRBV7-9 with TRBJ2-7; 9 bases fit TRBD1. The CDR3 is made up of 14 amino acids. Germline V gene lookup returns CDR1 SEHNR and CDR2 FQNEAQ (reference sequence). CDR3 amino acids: CASSSGQGNSPLHF. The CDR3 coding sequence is TGTGCCAGCAGCTCCGGACAGGGGAATTCACCCCTCCACTTC.

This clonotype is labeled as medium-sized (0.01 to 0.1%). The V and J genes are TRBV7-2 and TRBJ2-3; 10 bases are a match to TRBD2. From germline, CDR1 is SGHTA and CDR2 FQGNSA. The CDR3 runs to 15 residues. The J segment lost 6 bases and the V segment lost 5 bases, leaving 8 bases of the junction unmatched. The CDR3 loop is CASSPSGGSYDTQYF. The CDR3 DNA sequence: TGTGCCAGCAGCCCTAGCGGGGGTTCTTACGATACGCAGTATTTT.

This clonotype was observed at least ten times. CDR3 sequence reads: CSARVLSGFSYNEQFF. The CDR3 DNA follows: TGCAGTGCTAGAGTTCTTAGCGGGTTCTCCTACAATGAGCAGTTCTTC. The rearrangement joins TRBV20-1 to TRBJ2-1; 7 bases are a match to TRBD2. Trimming cost V 1 base and J 0 bases; bases outside gene matches: 6. Germline values: CDR1 DFQATT, CDR2 SNEGSKA (reference sequence). The CDR3 covers 16 residues.